The clone carrying this TCR beta chain was counted at least ten times. Its antigen is currently unknown. This sample stems from a study of human T cells and chemical hapten exposure. Study outcomes and limitations: TCRs exceeding a frequency of 1 in 1000 stayed unchanged under DPC sensitization.

The library gave individual cDNA molecules unique molecular identifiers. In the original processing: Sample TCR totals centred on a median of 95,638, ranging about 20,000 to 750,000. MiXCR, run by TCRdb on the 5' RACE reads, gives a single entry per CDR3 protein. The V and J calls reflect TCRdb's pipeline rather than the authors' work. The table shows about 80,000 distinct CDR3 sequences, with approximately 16% occurring only once. Blood, whole and unfractionated, served as the source for total RNA extraction. The receptor was derived from a female donor in good health.

The CDR3 DNA sequence: TGTGCCACCAATATTGACCCGGGGAGGACTGGCTACACCTTC. It is translated as CATNIDPGRTGYTF. The genes are TRBV6-5 and TRBJ1-2, with D uncertain. Germline V gene lookup returns CDR1 MNHEY and CDR2 SVGAGI. Trimming removed 10 bases from V and 7 bases from J, with 22 bases in between. This CDR3 has 14 residues.